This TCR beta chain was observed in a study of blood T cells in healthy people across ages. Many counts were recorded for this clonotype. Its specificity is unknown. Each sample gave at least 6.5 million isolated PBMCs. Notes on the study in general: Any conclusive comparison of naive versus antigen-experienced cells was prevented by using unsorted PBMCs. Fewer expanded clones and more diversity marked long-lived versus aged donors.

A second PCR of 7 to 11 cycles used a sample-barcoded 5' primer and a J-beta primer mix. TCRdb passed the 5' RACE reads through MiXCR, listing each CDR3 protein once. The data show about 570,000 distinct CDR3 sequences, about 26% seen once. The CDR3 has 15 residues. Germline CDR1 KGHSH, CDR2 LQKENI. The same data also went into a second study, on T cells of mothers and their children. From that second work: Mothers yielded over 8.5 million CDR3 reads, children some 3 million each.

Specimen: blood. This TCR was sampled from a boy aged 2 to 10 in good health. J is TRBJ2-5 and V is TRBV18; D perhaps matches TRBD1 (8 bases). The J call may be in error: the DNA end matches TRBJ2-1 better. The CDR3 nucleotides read TGTGCCAGCTCATCGCAGGGGGCGCGGGAGAGTGAGCAGTTCTTC. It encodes CASSSQGARESEQFF.